The 8 T cell receptor beta chains in this list originate from one sample, sequenced in a study of blood T cell repertoires in COVID-19. Clones were sequenced by immunoSEQ multiplex PCR, and TCRdb holds only the in-frame ones, with some missing. This repertoire shows roughly 200,000 clones, around 84% found once; its top ten account for about 10%. Source material: peripheral blood. The receptors shown here come from a woman of 80 years or more with COVID-19, enrolled during active disease.

The rearrangement links TRBV9 to TRBJ1-2, with a weak D call TRBD1 (6 bases). The CDR3 is made up of 17 amino acids. V shed 0 bases and J shed 8 bases, with 23 bases lying between them. Germline loops: CDR1 SGDLS, CDR2 YYNGEE. This chain's CDR3 is CASSVELSGAGVRGYTF. The DNA for the CDR3 is TGTGCCAGCAGCGTAGAATTAAGTGGGGCAGGGGTGCGAGGCTACACCTTC.

As for this clone: The same CDR3 arises from other DNA sequences in this sample as well. The chain combines TRBV9 with TRBJ2-7; 8 bases line up with TRBD1. With V trimmed by 0 bases and J by 0 bases, 2 bases remained unmatched. Germline V CDR1 and CDR2: SGDLS, YYNGEE. The CDR3 runs to 15 residues. CDR3 in amino acids: CASSVGTGSSYEQYF. As DNA, the CDR3 is TGTGCCAGCAGCGTAGGGACAGGGAGCTCCTACGAGCAGTACTTC.

This clone was seen a single time. This rearrangement joins TRBV11-2 to TRBJ2-3, with D possibly being TRBD1 (5 bases). Trimming removed 2 bases from V and 5 bases from J, with 14 bases in between. Germline loops: CDR1 SGHAT, CDR2 FQNNGV. The CDR3 contains 15 residues. CDR3 amino acids: CASSLTGTRGDTQYF. The CDR3 DNA is TGTGCCAGCAGCTTAACCGGCACAAGGGGAGATACGCAGTATTTT. Full variable domain (remainder filled in from reference TRBV11-2 and TRBJ2-3): EAGVAQSPRYKIIEKRQSVAFWCNPISGHATLYWYQQILGQGPKLLIQFQNNGVVDDSQLPKDRFSAERLKGVDSTLKIQPAKLEDSAVYLCASSLTGTRGDTQYFGPGTRLTVL.

This chain connects TRBV19 to TRBJ1-1; D unresolved. Trimming left V 4 bases short and J 6 bases short, with 12 bases between. Per germline, CDR1 LNHDA and CDR2 SQIVND (reference sequence). This CDR3 is built from 13 residues. CDR3 nucleotide sequence: TGTGCCAGTAGTAGTGAAAACAGAGCTGAAGCTTTCTTT. It is translated as CASSSENRAEAFF.

This sequence joins TRBV5-5 and TRBJ2-7, with 9 bases identical to TRBD1. Germline CDR1 SGHKS, CDR2 YYEKEE (reference sequence). The CDR3 spans 16 residues. The J segment lost 2 bases and the V segment lost 4 bases, leaving 10 bases of the junction unmatched. The CDR3 DNA reads TGTGCCAGCAGCCCCCAGACAGGGGGTTTGACCTACGAGCAGTACGTC. This translates into CASSPQTGGLTYEQYV.

The gene calls are TRBV4-2 and TRBJ2-5, with D unclear. Germline loops: CDR1 LGHNA, CDR2 YNFKEQ. V shed 1 base and J shed 1 base, with 7 bases lying between them. The CDR3 runs to 14 residues. The CDR3 loop reads CASSQANSQETQYF. The CDR3 nucleotides read TGTGCCAGCAGCCAAGCTAACAGCCAAGAGACCCAGTACTTC.

This chain joins TRBV3-1 (or the pseudogene TRBV3-2) and TRBJ2-7; a possible D gene is TRBD2 (5 bases). The CDR3 runs 16 residues. Trimming stripped 3 bases from V and 6 bases from J, with 21 bases between. Per the germline V gene, CDR1 is LGHDT and CDR2 is YNNKEL (reference sequence). The CDR3 bases are TGTGCCAGCAGCCATTCAGCGGCTGGACGAAGCGGCGAGCAGTACTTC. This codes for CASSHSAAGRSGEQYF.

The chain recombines TRBV7-9 with TRBJ1-4; D gene uncertain. The ends were cut back, 3 bases at V and 4 bases at J, with 12 bases in the middle. Germline V gives CDR1 SEHNR, CDR2 FQNEAQ (reference sequence). CDR3 length: 15 amino acids. Written as DNA, the CDR3 is TGTGCCAGCAGCTTGGATGGGAGTTATAATGAAAAACTGTTTTTT. This translates into CASSLDGSYNEKLFF.